The sequence of this T cell receptor (beta chain) was determined in a study of blood T cell repertoires in COVID-19. Overall study context: Some COVID-19 samples were acute and others convalescent; all came from the United States, Italy and Spain. PBMCs, B-cell-depleted T cells, or T cells were the source of the cDNA or gDNA that made up the material.

Some clones are missing from TCRdb's copy, which holds only in-frame ones; the method was immunoSEQ multiplex PCR. The data show about 200,000 clones, with about 82% seen just once and 5% to 7% held by the top ten. Looked up from germline, CDR1 is MGHDK and CDR2 is SYGVNS. The CDR3 sequence is 14 residues long. The junction had 10 bases not matched to a gene; V was cut back by 4 bases and J by 7 bases. Everyone who took part was roughly 18 to 89 years old, and they came from about 23 US areas. Assignment of participants to cohorts was predicated upon participant-reported clinical history. The material sequenced was PBMCs or T cells enriched from blood (not recorded which). The sequence was collected from a man aged 35-49 years with acute COVID-19. The chain has TRBV25-1 and TRBJ2-7; 7 bases map to TRBD2. The CDR3 DNA reads TGTGCCAGCAGTGCGGGACTACTTTTCGGTGAGCAGTACTTC. It codes for CASSAGLLFGEQYF.